This T cell receptor beta chain was profiled in a study of T cell responses to AZD1222 COVID-19 vaccine. The overall study: Second-dose intervals of approximately 4 or approximately 12 weeks were pooled. Findings and limits, study-wide: Donors were largely white British and mainly female; clonal diversity was possibly underestimated.

Clones were read by immunoSEQ multiplex PCR, and TCRdb kept only the in-frame ones, dropping some. The sample comprises roughly 120,000 clones, around 90% of which are singletons, and about 1.2% rests with the top ten. CDR3 length equals 14 residues. Germline-derived CDR1 and CDR2 are SGHRS and YFSETQ. V dropped 5 bases and J dropped 0 bases, with 11 bases sitting between them. Details on this clone: Its antigen is still unknown.

The sequencing here drew on peripheral blood, taken on day 0 of AZD1222 vaccination. The chain has TRBV5-1 and TRBJ1-1; D ambiguous. The source of this sequence is an adult in good health. The CDR3 reads CASRPAALNTEAFF. CDR3 bases: TGCGCCAGCAGACCGGCCGCCTTGAACACTGAAGCTTTCTTT.